This T cell receptor (beta chain) was found in a study of CD8 T cells in ankylosing spondylitis. By quantitative 5'-RACE with molecular barcodes, the TCR beta libraries were made. TCRdb called the 5' RACE reads again in MiXCR, with one record for every CDR3 protein. The data contain 150,000 to 200,000 distinct CDR3 sequences, 11% of them singletons. General study findings and limits: Several highly homologous variants made up a TCR beta motif that seemed to typify ankylosing spondylitis blood. Enrichment of disease-linked clones was reportedly significant in matched ankylosing spondylitis synovial fluid. Researchers report that disease-linked clones proved CD8+ and relatively rare in peripheral blood.

On this clonotype: The target antigen is unknown.

The germline V gene encodes CDR1 MNHEY and CDR2 SVGAGI. The CDR3 runs to 13 residues. V lost 2 bases and J 5 bases, leaving 7 bases between the germline ends. This TCR came from a male donor with ankylosing spondylitis or in good health (not recorded which). The sequencing sample was made of blood, either unsorted or a sorted T cell fraction (not recorded which). V and J are TRBV6-5 and TRBJ2-1, with D possibly TRBD1 on 6 matching bases. The CDR3 here is CASSYPGDNEQFF. The CDR3 DNA is TGTGCCAGCAGTTACCCAGGGGACAATGAGCAGTTCTTC.